Listed here are 8 T cell receptor beta chains from one sample, sequenced in a study of beta chain features in type 1 diabetes. The authors reverse transcribed all of the isolated RNA, so sequencing captured expressed TCRB transcripts. The method was immunoSEQ multiplex PCR; TCRdb's version includes in-frame clones alone and lacks a portion of them. Counted here are 250,000 to 350,000 clones, about 11% occurring once; the ten biggest clones make up more than 0.015%. The sequencing sample was made of naive CD4+ T cells from blood. All receptors derive from a woman between 25 and 40 years old in good health.

This clone was detected only a few times. The chain is built from TRBV13 and TRBJ1-1; D might be TRBD1 (6 bases). The CDR3 runs 16 residues. V was shortened by 5 bases and J by 1 base, with 17 bases between the two germline ends. CDR1 is PRHDT, CDR2 FYEKMQ, per germline (reference sequence). CDR3 sequence: CASSTRGGGRNTEAFF. Written as DNA, the CDR3 is TGTGCCAGCAGCACCCGAGGGGGGGGAAGGAACACTGAAGCTTTCTTT.

A few counts support this clone. The V call is TRBV5-1, the J call TRBJ1-2; D might be TRBD1 (5 bases). Germline V gene data show CDR1 as SGHRS and CDR2 as YFSETQ. The V and J ends lost 0 bases and 6 bases respectively, with 9 bases between them. CDR3 size: 13 residues. CDR3 loop: CASSLGQGHGYTF. The CDR3, as DNA: TGCGCCAGCAGCTTGGGGCAGGGTCATGGCTACACCTTC.

The chain combines TRBV7-9 with TRBJ2-4; maybe TRBD2 (6 bases). The V end was cut by 3 bases, the J end by 2 bases, with 17 bases between. This CDR3 spans 17 amino acids. Germline lookup yields CDR1 SEHNR and CDR2 FQNEAQ (reference sequence). The CDR3 sequence: CASSFGGSGWTKNIQYF. The CDR3 DNA reads as TGTGCCAGCAGCTTTGGAGGGAGTGGTTGGACCAAAAACATTCAGTACTTC.

V and J are TRBV28 and TRBJ2-1; possible D gene TRBD2, 6 bases. The germline V gene has CDR1 MDHEN and CDR2 SYDVKM. V was shortened by 8 bases and J by 8 bases, with 13 bases between the two germline ends. This CDR3 is 12 amino acids long. The CDR3 here is CASWAGMDEQFF. CDR3 nucleotides: TGTGCCAGCTGGGCGGGAATGGATGAGCAGTTCTTC.

This clone was recorded a few times. This sequence joins TRBV28 and TRBJ2-1; D is possibly TRBD1 (5 bases). CDR3 length: 15 residues. The germline V and J ends were trimmed by 6 bases and 2 bases, with 14 bases remaining between them. Germline CDR1 reads MDHEN; CDR2 reads SYDVKM. The CDR3 DNA sequence: TGTGCCAGCAGGATGACAGTGGACACCTACAATGAGCAGTTCTTC. Translating gives CASRMTVDTYNEQFF. Together with reference TRBV28 and TRBJ2-1, the CDR3 gives the full variable domain: DVKVTQSSRYLVKRTGEKVFLECVQDMDHENMFWYRQDPGLGLRLIYFSYDVKMKEKGDIPEGYSVSREKKERFSLILESASTNQTSMYLCASRMTVDTYNEQFFGPGTRLTVL.

A few counts support this clone. This chain connects TRBV5-4 to TRBJ1-2; no clear D gene. The CDR3 extends over 14 amino acids. Germline CDR1 and CDR2: SGHNT and YYREEE (reference sequence). V was clipped by 5 bases and J by 6 bases, with 17 bases between them. The CDR3 region is CASSLPRIENGYTF. CDR3 DNA sequence: TGTGCCAGCAGTTTGCCGAGGATAGAGAATGGCTACACCTTC.

The chain carries TRBV19 and TRBJ2-2; 10 nucleotides match TRBD1. This CDR3 contains 15 residues. Germline assignment: CDR1 LNHDA and CDR2 SQIVND (reference sequence). V lost 4 bases to trimming and J lost 1 base; unmatched junction nucleotides: 0. CDR3 in DNA: TGTGCCAGTAGTAGGGACAGGGGGAACACCGGGGAGCTGTTTTTT. Translating it yields CASSRDRGNTGELFF.

This clone was counted a few times. The rearrangement uses TRBV29-1 and TRBJ2-1, with D possibly matching TRBD1 (5 bases). The V gene lost 6 bases and the J gene lost 4 bases, with 13 bases spanning the gap. Germline-derived CDR1 and CDR2 are SQVTM and ANQGSEA. The length of the CDR3 is 13 residues. The CDR3 nucleotides are TGCAGCGTACAGGACGAGAATTACAATGAGCAGTTCTTC. Translation: CSVQDENYNEQFF.